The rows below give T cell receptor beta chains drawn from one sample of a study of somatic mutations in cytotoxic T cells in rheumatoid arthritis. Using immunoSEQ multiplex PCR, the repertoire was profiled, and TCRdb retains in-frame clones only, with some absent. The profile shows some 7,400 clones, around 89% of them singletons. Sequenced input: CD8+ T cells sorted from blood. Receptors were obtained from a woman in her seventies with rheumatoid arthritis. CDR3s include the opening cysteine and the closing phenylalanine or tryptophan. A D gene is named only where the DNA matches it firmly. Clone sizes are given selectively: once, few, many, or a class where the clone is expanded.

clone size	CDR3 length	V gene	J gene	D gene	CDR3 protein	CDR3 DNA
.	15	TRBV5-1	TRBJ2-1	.	CASSEGESSYNEQFF	TGCGCCAGCAGCGAAGGGGAAAGCTCCTACAATGAGCAGTTCTTC
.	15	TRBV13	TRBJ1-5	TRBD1	CASSHGTGGNQPQHF	TGTGCCAGCAGCCACGGGACAGGGGGCAATCAGCCCCAGCATTTT
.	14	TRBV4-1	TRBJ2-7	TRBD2	CASSQGLAGYEQYF	TGCGCCAGCAGCCAAGGTCTAGCGGGCTACGAGCAGTACTTC
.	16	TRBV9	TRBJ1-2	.	CASRDERGFKNYGYTF	TGTGCCAGCAGGGACGAAAGGGGGTTTAAAAACTATGGCTACACCTTC
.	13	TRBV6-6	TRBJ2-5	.	CASEWELGSEQYF	TGTGCCAGCGAGTGGGAGCTGGGCAGTGAGCAGTACTTC
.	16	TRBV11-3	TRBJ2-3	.	CASSLGAGPVTDTQYF	TGTGCCAGCAGCTTAGGGGCGGGGCCCGTCACAGATACGCAGTATTTT
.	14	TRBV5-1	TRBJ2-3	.	CASSRTAPTDTQYF	TGCGCCAGCAGCAGAACAGCTCCCACAGATACGCAGTATTTT
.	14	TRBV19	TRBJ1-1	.	CASTPGAENTEAFF	TGTGCCAGTACCCCAGGGGCCGAAAACACTGAAGCTTTCTTT
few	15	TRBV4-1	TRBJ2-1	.	CASSQARGGYNEQFF	TGCGCCAGCAGCCAAGCAAGGGGAGGTTACAATGAGCAGTTCTTC
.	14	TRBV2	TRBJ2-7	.	CASSGVRVPYEQYF	TGTGCCAGCAGTGGTGTCAGGGTCCCCTACGAGCAGTACTTC
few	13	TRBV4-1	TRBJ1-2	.	CASSQESGYGYTF	TGCGCCAGCAGCCAAGAATCAGGCTATGGCTACACCTTC
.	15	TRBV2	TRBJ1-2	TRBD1	CASNSGTEVNYGYTF	TGTGCCAGCAACTCCGGGACAGAAGTTAACTATGGCTACACCTTC
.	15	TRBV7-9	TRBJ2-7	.	CASSLAGHPSYEQYF	TGTGCCAGCAGCTTAGCGGGACACCCTTCCTACGAGCAGTACTTC
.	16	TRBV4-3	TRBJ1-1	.	CASSQGDRFSNTEAFF	TGCGCCAGCAGCCAGGGTGACAGGTTTTCGAACACTGAAGCTTTCTTT
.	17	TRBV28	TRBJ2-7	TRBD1	CASSSEVIGQGTYEQYF	TGTGCCAGCAGTTCAGAGGTTATTGGACAGGGGACCTACGAGCAGTACTTC
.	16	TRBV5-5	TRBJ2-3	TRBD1	CASSLAGTGSTDTQYF	TGTGCCAGCAGCTTGGCCGGGACAGGGAGCACAGATACGCAGTATTTT
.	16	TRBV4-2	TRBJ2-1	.	CASSQESGYSYNEQFF	TGTGCCAGCAGCCAAGAAAGCGGATACTCCTACAATGAGCAGTTCTTC
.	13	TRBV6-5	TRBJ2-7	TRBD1	CASTTTGLDEQYF	TGTGCCAGCACCACGACAGGGCTCGACGAGCAGTACTTC
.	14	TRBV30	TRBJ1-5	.	CAWSGDYSNQPQHF	TGTGCCTGGAGTGGAGACTATAGCAATCAGCCCCAGCATTTT
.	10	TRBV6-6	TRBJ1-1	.	CASSTGEAFF	TGTGCCAGCAGCACAGGGGAAGCTTTCTTT
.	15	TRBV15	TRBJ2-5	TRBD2	CATSSATSGPETQYF	TGTGCCACCAGCAGTGCGACTAGCGGTCCCGAGACCCAGTACTTC
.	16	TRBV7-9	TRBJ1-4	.	CASSFSRQGGGEKLFF	TGTGCCAGCAGCTTTTCCAGGCAAGGAGGAGGTGAAAAACTGTTTTTT
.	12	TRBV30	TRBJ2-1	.	CAWSILGVEQFF	TGTGCCTGGAGTATCCTCGGGGTTGAGCAGTTCTTC
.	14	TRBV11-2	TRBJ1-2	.	CASSQASGYYGYTF	TGTGCCAGCAGCCAGGCCTCGGGGTACTATGGCTACACCTTC
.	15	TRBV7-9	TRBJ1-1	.	CASGAPRTSLSEAFF	TGTGCCAGCGGCGCTCCTAGGACAAGCTTATCCGAAGCTTTCTTT
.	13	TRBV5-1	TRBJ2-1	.	CARGGQIYNEQFF	TGCGCCAGGGGCGGACAGATCTACAATGAGCAGTTCTTC
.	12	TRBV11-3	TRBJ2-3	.	CASSGFPDTQYF	TGTGCCAGCTCAGGGTTCCCAGATACGCAGTATTTT
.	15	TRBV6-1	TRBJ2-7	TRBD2	CASSGTSGSSYEQYF	TGTGCCAGCAGTGGGACTAGCGGGAGCTCCTACGAGCAGTACTTC
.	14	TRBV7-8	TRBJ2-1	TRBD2	CASSSGGAGNEQFF	TGTGCCAGCAGCTCCGGGGGGGCCGGCAATGAGCAGTTCTTC
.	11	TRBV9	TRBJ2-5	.	CASSDKETQYF	TGTGCCAGCAGCGATAAAGAGACCCAGTACTTC
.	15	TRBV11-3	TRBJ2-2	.	CASRPLASNTGELFF	TGTGCCAGCAGGCCGCTAGCGTCGAACACCGGGGAGCTGTTTTTT
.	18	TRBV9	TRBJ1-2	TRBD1	CASSVARDRERAFYGYTF	TGTGCCAGCAGCGTAGCCCGGGACAGGGAAAGGGCCTTTTATGGCTACACCTTC
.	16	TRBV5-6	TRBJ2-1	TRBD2	CASSSWTSGSGNEQFF	TGTGCCAGCAGCTCCTGGACTAGCGGGAGTGGGAATGAGCAGTTCTTC
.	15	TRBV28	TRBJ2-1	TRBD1	CASMSGQGVYNEQFF	TGTGCCAGCATGTCGGGACAGGGGGTCTACAATGAGCAGTTCTTC
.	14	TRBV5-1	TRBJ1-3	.	CASSSQGSGNTIYF	TGCGCCAGCAGCTCGCAGGGGTCTGGAAACACCATATATTTT
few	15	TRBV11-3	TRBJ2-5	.	CASSLDPGTKETQYF	TGTGCCAGCAGCTTAGATCCGGGAACGAAAGAGACCCAGTACTTC
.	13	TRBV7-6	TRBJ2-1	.	CASSPWRYNEQFF	TGTGCCAGCAGCCCGTGGAGGTACAATGAGCAGTTCTTC
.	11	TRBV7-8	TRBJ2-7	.	CASSSTYEQYF	TGTGCCAGCAGCTCCACCTACGAGCAGTACTTC
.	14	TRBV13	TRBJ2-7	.	CASSCRDPPYEQYF	TGTGCCAGCAGCTGCCGGGATCCCCCCTACGAGCAGTACTTC
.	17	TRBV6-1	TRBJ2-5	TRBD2	CASSEWLAGAGQETQYF	TGTGCCAGCAGTGAATGGCTAGCGGGAGCGGGCCAAGAGACCCAGTACTTC
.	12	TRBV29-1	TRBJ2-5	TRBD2	CSAWGLEETQYF	TGCAGCGCCTGGGGACTAGAAGAGACCCAGTACTTC
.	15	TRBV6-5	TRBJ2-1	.	CASSYSGPSDNEQFF	TGTGCCAGCAGTTACTCGGGACCTAGCGACAATGAGCAGTTCTTC
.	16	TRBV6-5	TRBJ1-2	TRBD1	CASSYSDRGLGYGYTF	TGTGCCAGCAGTTACTCGGACAGGGGGCTCGGCTATGGCTACACCTTC
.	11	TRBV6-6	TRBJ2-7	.	CASNTGYEQYF	TGTGCCAGCAATACAGGGTACGAGCAGTACTTC
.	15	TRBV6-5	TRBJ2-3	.	CASSYGVHRTDTQYF	TGTGCCAGCAGTTACGGGGTCCACAGGACAGATACGCAGTATTTT
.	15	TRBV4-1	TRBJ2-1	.	CASSERRGSYNEQFF	TGCGCCAGCAGCGAAAGGAGGGGCTCCTACAATGAGCAGTTCTTC
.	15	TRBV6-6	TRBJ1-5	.	CASSFPGFSNQPQHF	TGTGCCAGCAGTTTCCCAGGATTTAGCAATCAGCCCCAGCATTTT
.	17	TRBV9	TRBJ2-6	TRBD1	CASSVSGQGSGANVLTF	TGTGCCAGCAGCGTATCGGGACAGGGGTCTGGGGCCAACGTCCTGACTTTC
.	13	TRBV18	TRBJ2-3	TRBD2	CASSLGTSPEEYF	TGTGCCAGCTCACTCGGGACTAGCCCGGAGGAGTATTTT
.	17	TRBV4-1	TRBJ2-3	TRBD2	CASSQDRSSGFTDTQYF	TGCGCCAGCAGCCAAGATAGGAGTAGCGGGTTCACAGATACGCAGTATTTT
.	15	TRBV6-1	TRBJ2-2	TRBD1	CASTLDAGGTGELFF	TGTGCCAGCACCCTTGATGCAGGGGGCACCGGGGAGCTGTTTTTT
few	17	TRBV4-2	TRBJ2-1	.	CASSQASGAGAGDEQFF	TGTGCCAGCAGCCAAGCCTCCGGGGCAGGGGCGGGGGATGAGCAGTTCTTC
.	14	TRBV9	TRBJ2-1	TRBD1	CASSTRQGEHEQFF	TGTGCCAGCAGCACCCGACAGGGTGAACATGAGCAGTTCTTC
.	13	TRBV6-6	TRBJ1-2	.	CASSSHRVYGYTF	TGTGCCAGCAGTTCACACAGGGTATATGGCTACACCTTC